What follows are 17 T cell receptor beta chains derived from one specimen sequenced in a study of low-dose radiotherapy and immunotherapy resistance in tumors. Time point here: before trial treatment. Gene-specific TRAV and TRBV primers were used for first-strand cDNA, covering alpha and beta chains. Both a constant-region primer and a V-primer adapter served to amplify TCRs across roughly 20 PCR cycles. Each CDR3 protein is one row after TCRdb ran MiXCR on the reads. The top ten clones hold 1% of a sample with 85,000 to 100,000 distinct CDR3 sequences, roughly a tenth of them seen once. Source: PBMCs, taken before treatment. These receptors were obtained from a male donor with prostate cancer.

This clonotype occurred many times. The genes are TRBV9 and TRBJ1-6; D unclear. This CDR3 has 12 residues. V lost 2 bases and J 8 bases, leaving 5 bases between the germline ends. Germline V gene sequence: CDR1 SGDLS, CDR2 YYNGEE. CDR3: CASSVRDSPLHF. CDR3 nucleotides: TGTGCCAGCAGCGTTAGGGATTCACCCCTCCACTTT.

As concerns this clonotype: This may be a read error, as it is one base from a much larger clone. The gene calls are TRBV28 and TRBJ2-2; D not resolved. V shed 6 bases and J shed 6 bases, with 2 bases lying between them. The CDR3 totals 10 residues. Germline CDR1 and CDR2: MDHEN and SYDVKM. The CDR3 DNA reads as TGTGCCAGCAGCCCCGGGGAGCTGTTTTTT. It translates to CASSPGELFF.

The V and J genes are TRBV27 and TRBJ2-7; TRBD1 is a possible D gene (6 bases). Trimming removed 5 bases from V and 6 bases from J, with 17 bases in between. CDR1 is MNHEY and CDR2 is SMNVEV in the germline V gene (reference sequence). The CDR3 spans 14 residues. The CDR3 spells CASSVQDRPLEQYF. The CDR3 DNA reads TGTGCCAGCAGTGTCCAGGACAGACCCCTCGAGCAGTACTTC.

This clonotype has ten or more counts. This chain connects TRBV29-1 to TRBJ2-3; 12 nucleotides align to TRBD2. The CDR3 runs to 15 residues. V gave up 6 bases and J gave up 1 base; unmatched junction bases: 5. Germline CDR1 is SQVTM and CDR2 is ANQGSEA. CDR3 in DNA: TGCAGCGTCGCCAGACTAGCGGGAGGCACAGATACGCAGTATTTT. This translates into CSVARLAGGTDTQYF.

This clonotype was seen at least ten times. The J gene is TRBJ2-1, the V gene TRBV5-1; D is uncertain. Germline V CDR1 and CDR2: SGHRS, YFSETQ. Trimming pared 6 bases from V and 0 bases from J, leaving 10 bases between. This CDR3 is built from 14 residues. DNA for the CDR3: TGCGCCAGCACCACTGATAGCTCCTACAATGAGCAGTTCTTC. It yields the protein CASTTDSSYNEQFF.

Many counts were recorded for this clonotype. The chain is built from TRBV28 and TRBJ1-2, with D hard to call. In germline, CDR1 is MDHEN, CDR2 SYDVKM. Trimming shortened V by 2 bases and J by 4 bases, and 5 bases separated the two germline ends. The CDR3 runs to 12 residues. CDR3 in DNA: TGTGCCAGCAGTTTAGGCGTCTATGGCTACACCTTC. Translated, it gives CASSLGVYGYTF.

The table lists this clonotype with many counts. This chain connects TRBV30 to TRBJ2-2, with D maybe TRBD1 (5 bases). The CDR3 sequence is 12 residues long. The ends were cut back, 3 bases at V and 6 bases at J, with 8 bases in the middle. Germline CDR1 is GTSNPN and CDR2 is SVGIG (reference sequence). The CDR3 bases are TGTGCCTGGAGGGGGCTGTCCGGGGAGCTGTTTTTT. Translation: CAWRGLSGELFF. Full variable domain (outside the CDR3, taken from reference TRBV30 and TRBJ2-2): SQTIHQWPATLVQPVGSPLSLECTVEGTSNPNLYWYRQAAGRGLQLLFYSVGIGQISSEVPQNLSASRPQDRQFILSSKKLLLSDSGFYLCAWRGLSGELFFGEGSRLTVL.

In its sample, this clonotype was seen many times. V usage is TRBV3-1 and J usage is TRBJ2-2, with TRBD2 identical over 16 bases. The ends lost 3 bases at V and 5 bases at J; junction bases unmatched: 3. The CDR3 is made up of 17 amino acids. Germline V gene lookup returns CDR1 LGHDT and CDR2 YNNKEL (reference sequence). Written as DNA, the CDR3 is TGTGCCAGCAGCCACCCGGGACTAGCGGGAGGGACCGGGGAGCTGTTTTTT. Translating it yields CASSHPGLAGGTGELFF.

This clonotype occurred many times. The chain combines TRBV20-1 with TRBJ1-4; D not certain. Germline values: CDR1 DFQATT, CDR2 SNEGSKA (reference sequence). Trimming removed 0 bases from V and 0 bases from J, with 5 bases in between. CDR3 length: 14 amino acids. For the CDR3, the DNA is TGCAGTGCTAGAGATGGGTCAACTAATGAAAAACTGTTTTTT. Encoded protein: CSARDGSTNEKLFF.

This clonotype was recorded at least ten times. The chain couples TRBV12-3 or TRBV12-4 to TRBJ1-5; tentatively, D is TRBD1 (5 bases). This CDR3 comprises 14 residues. V was clipped by 6 bases and J by 2 bases, with 11 bases between them. DNA of the CDR3: TGTGCCAGCAGACTGGCGGGGCGCAATCAGCCCCAGCATTTT. It encodes CASRLAGRNQPQHF.

This chain uses TRBV5-1 with TRBJ2-1; D perhaps matches TRBD1 (6 bases). V lost 5 bases and J lost 0, with 12 bases in between. Germline V lookup: CDR1 SGHRS, CDR2 YFSETQ. This CDR3 is 15 amino acids long. CDR3 in amino acids: CASSLQGSSYNEQFF. CDR3 bases: TGCGCCAGCAGTTTACAGGGAAGCTCCTACAATGAGCAGTTCTTC.

Many counts were recorded for this clonotype. The rearrangement joins TRBV6-5 to TRBJ2-1; D call uncertain. Trimming removed 9 bases at V and 2 bases at J, with 11 bases between. Germline assignment: CDR1 MNHEY and CDR2 SVGAGI. This CDR3 region has 13 residues. Here the CDR3 DNA reads TGTGCCAGGGGCCGAGTTGCCTACAATGAGCAGTTCTTC. Amino acid sequence: CARGRVAYNEQFF.

This clonotype was counted ten times or more. The chain links TRBV14 to TRBJ2-5, with D perhaps TRBD1 (7 bases). The germline V and J ends were trimmed by 5 bases and 4 bases, with 20 bases remaining between them. The CDR3 sequence is 16 residues long. CDR1 and CDR2 from the germline V gene are SGHDN and FVKESK. The CDR3 reads CASSTTTGWRGETQYF. CDR3 nucleotides: TGTGCCAGCAGCACTACGACAGGGTGGAGGGGAGAGACCCAGTACTTC. The full variable domain, its missing parts supplied by reference TRBV14 and TRBJ2-5, is EAGVTQFPSHSVIEKGQTVTLRCDPISGHDNLYWYRRVMGKEIKFLLHFVKESKQDESGMPNNRFLAERTGGTYSTLKVQPAELEDSGVYFCASSTTTGWRGETQYFGPGTRLLVL.

V is TRBV29-1 and J is TRBJ2-1, with 10 positions matching TRBD2. CDR3 length: 14 residues. Germline V CDR1 and CDR2: SQVTM, ANQGSEA. J gave up 8 bases and V 4 bases, and 8 bases lay outside the gene matches. Written as DNA, the CDR3 is TGCAGCGTTGTTAGCGGGAGGTCCTCAGATGAGCAGTTCTTC. This sequence encodes CSVVSGRSSDEQFF.

This clonotype was seen at least ten times. The chain couples TRBV27 to TRBJ2-5; TRBD2 is a possible D gene (7 bases). V was trimmed by 3 bases and J by 5 bases, leaving 16 bases between them. The V gene's germline CDR1 is MNHEY and CDR2 SMNVEV (reference sequence). The CDR3 is 15 residues long. This CDR3 is CASSLSGGRTETQYF. For the CDR3, the DNA is TGTGCCAGCAGTTTGTCCGGGGGGCGCACTGAGACCCAGTACTTC.

The table lists this clonotype with many counts. The chain carries TRBV7-2 and TRBJ2-1, with 11 bases lining up with TRBD2. Germline CDR1 reads SGHTA; CDR2 reads FQGNSA. The trim removed 4 bases at V and 5 bases at J, leaving 10 bases unmatched. This CDR3 has 17 residues. The CDR3 protein is CASSYDGLAGVNNEQFF. The CDR3 DNA reads as TGTGCCAGCAGCTACGACGGACTAGCGGGCGTAAACAATGAGCAGTTCTTC.

At least ten counts were recorded for this clonotype. The chain uses TRBV20-1 and TRBJ2-2; 8 bases map to TRBD2. Germline lookup yields CDR1 DFQATT and CDR2 SNEGSKA (reference sequence). V dropped 3 bases and J dropped 7; count of bases not matched to a gene: 7. The CDR3 contains 14 residues. CDR3 sequence: CSASGRAKVGELFF. The CDR3 DNA follows: TGCAGTGCTAGCGGGAGGGCGAAGGTCGGGGAGCTGTTTTTT.